The rows below give T cell receptor beta chains drawn from one sample of a study of T cells in Graves' hyperthyroidism and ophthalmopathy. Each CDR3 protein is one row after TCRdb ran MiXCR on the multiplex PCR reads. The repertoire consists of 400,000 to 500,000 distinct CDR3 sequences, with roughly 14% occurring once and the leading ten covering around 13%. Sequenced material: blood. Source of these receptors: a man younger than 35 with Graves' ophthalmopathy. The CDR3 runs from the conserved cysteine through the conserved F or W. A D gene is named only where the DNA matches it firmly. Size values are once, few and many counts, or a class for expanded clones, and some rows have none.

TRBV29-1	many	TRBJ1-1	TRBD1	TGCAGCGTCGCCAGGGGGACTGAAGCTTTCTTT	CSVARGTEAFF
TRBV6-1	many	TRBJ2-2	-	TGTGCCAGCAGTGTACGACTAGCCGGGGAGCTGTTTTTT	CASSVRLAGELFF
TRBV20-1	many	TRBJ2-2	TRBD1	TGCAGTGTAAAGGCGGGTAGAGGGGGCGACACCGGGGAGCTGTTTTTT	CSVKAGRGGDTGELFF
TRBV2	few	TRBJ1-2	-	TGTGCCAGCAAAGGGGACTTTGGAGGTGGCTACACCTTC	CASKGDFGGGYTF
TRBV6-1	-	TRBJ1-1	-	TGTGCCAGCAGTGCTAACATAGGGAACACTGAAGCTTTCTTT	CASSANIGNTEAFF
TRBV10-3	few	TRBJ2-2	-	TGTGCCTCAACCACAGGGATGGGGGAGCTGTTTTTT	CASTTGMGELFF
TRBV10-2	few	TRBJ1-2	-	TGCGCCAGCAGTGGGGACAAGGCCTATGGCTACACCTTC	CASSGDKAYGYTF
TRBV19	few	TRBJ1-1	-	TGTGCCAGTACACCCGAGGGCCGGAACACTGAAGCTTTCTTT	CASTPEGRNTEAFF
TRBV10-3	many	TRBJ2-1	-	TGTGCCATCAGTGTTGGGGGGAGGTCCTACAATGAGCAGTTCTTC	CAISVGGRSYNEQFF
TRBV3-1	many	TRBJ2-5	-	TGTGCCAGCAGCCCGACTCTCCAAGAGACCCAGTACTTC	CASSPTLQETQYF
TRBV7-9	many	TRBJ2-1	-	TGTGCCAGCAGCTTACAGGGTTTAGCGCCCTACAATGAGCAGTTCTTC	CASSLQGLAPYNEQFF
TRBV6-1	many	TRBJ2-1	-	TGTGCCAGCAGAGTACAGGGTAGACGGCTTTATAGCTCCTACAATGAGCAGTTCTTC	CASRVQGRRLYSSYNEQFF
TRBV6-2/TRBV6-3	-	TRBJ2-7	TRBD2	TGTGCCAGCAGTTACCCTCCGGGAGGGCCCCACGAGCAGTACTTC	CASSYPPGGPHEQYF
TRBV13	many	TRBJ2-1	TRBD2	TGTGCCAGCAGCTTATTAGGACTAGGGAACAATGAGCAGTTCTTC	CASSLLGLGNNEQFF
TRBV2	few	TRBJ1-1	-	TGTGCCAGCAGTGCGGACGCGAACACTGAAGCTTTCTTT	CASSADANTEAFF
TRBV19	few	TRBJ1-2	-	TGTGCCAGTAGTATAGCCGTCGACAGGAACTCTAACTATGGCTACACCTTC	CASSIAVDRNSNYGYTF
TRBV2	many	TRBJ2-7	-	TGTGCCAGCAGTGGCAGGGTCGACTACGAGCAGTACTTC	CASSGRVDYEQYF
TRBV10-1	-	TRBJ2-5	TRBD2	TGCGCCAGCAGCCCACGGGAGGCCCAAGAGACCCAGTACTTC	CASSPREAQETQYF
TRBV6-2/TRBV6-3	-	TRBJ2-7	TRBD2	TGTGCCAGCAGTTACCTCGGGGGGTTTGGATACGAGCAGTACTTC	CASSYLGGFGYEQYF
TRBV6-1	many	TRBJ1-2	-	TGTGCCAGCAGCCCGGCCAGTGATTCCTATGGCTACACCTTC	CASSPASDSYGYTF
TRBV12-3/TRBV12-4	many	TRBJ1-6	-	TGTGCCAGCAGGATCGAAGTAGATAATTCACCCCTCCACTTT	CASRIEVDNSPLHF
TRBV30	many	TRBJ1-3	-	TGTGCCTGGAGTGTCTGGGGGGGAAACACCATATATTTT	CAWSVWGGNTIYF
TRBV3-1	many	TRBJ2-7	TRBD1	TGTGCCAGCAGCCCACGACAGGGCATCGACGAGCAGTACTTC	CASSPRQGIDEQYF
TRBV5-1	many	TRBJ2-3	-	TGCGCCAGCAGCATCGGACTGTCCCTGAGCACAGATACGCAGTATTTT	CASSIGLSLSTDTQYF
TRBV24-1	many	TRBJ2-3	TRBD2	TGTGCCACCAGTGACCCGACTAGCGGGGGGAAAGGGGATACGCAGTATTTT	CATSDPTSGGKGDTQYF
TRBV12-3/TRBV12-4	many	TRBJ2-5	TRBD2	TGTGCCAGCAGTTCACCGGGACTAGCGGGAGGGCCTCTGTACTTC	CASSSPGLAGGPLYF
TRBV20-1	-	TRBJ1-5	-	TGCAGTGCTAGAGGACCGCGTCACCTTCCCGGGCTCAATCAGCCCCAGCATTTT	CSARGPRHLPGLNQPQHF
TRBV11-2	many	TRBJ2-1	-	TGTGCCAGCAGCTTAGTTCTAGCGCCTTACAATGAGCAGTTCTTC	CASSLVLAPYNEQFF
TRBV6-1	-	TRBJ1-4	-	TGTGCCAGCAGTTTCGGGGTGGCGGGTGAAAAACTGTTTTTT	CASSFGVAGEKLFF
TRBV29-1	many	TRBJ2-1	TRBD2	TGCAGCGTTGAACGTTTGGGAGGGAGCTACAATGAGCAGTTCTTC	CSVERLGGSYNEQFF
TRBV2	many	TRBJ2-1	-	TGTGCCAGCCTAGCGGGACAGGGTACACCCGATGAGCAGTTCTTC	CASLAGQGTPDEQFF
TRBV20-1	-	TRBJ1-2	-	TGCAGTGCTATGACCGGGCCCACTGATTTAGGGGGCTACACCTTC	CSAMTGPTDLGGYTF
TRBV11-2	few	TRBJ2-1	TRBD2	TGTGCCAGCAGCTTAGTTCGGCTAGCGGGAGATGAGCAGTTCTTC	CASSLVRLAGDEQFF
TRBV20-1	-	TRBJ2-6	-	TGCAGTGCCCCGGGGTACCCTGGGGCCAACGTCCTGACTTTC	CSAPGYPGANVLTF
TRBV7-2	many	TRBJ2-5	-	TGTGCCAGCAGCTTAGGAACGAGGCCGGCACAAGAGACCCAGTACTTC	CASSLGTRPAQETQYF
TRBV11-3	many	TRBJ1-1	-	TGTGCCAGCAGCTTAGATCCGGAGGGCGGCACTGAAGCTTTCTTT	CASSLDPEGGTEAFF
TRBV20-1	once	TRBJ2-3	TRBD2	TGCAGTGCTAGGGGGACTAGCGGGAGGTTTGATACGCAGTATTTT	CSARGTSGRFDTQYF
TRBV11-2	many	TRBJ1-4	-	TGTGCCAGCAGCTCCCTTAGGGAGGCCACAGGTTTTGAGGAAAAACTGTTTTTT	CASSSLREATGFEEKLFF
TRBV15	many	TRBJ1-5	TRBD1	TGTGCCACCAGCAGAAACAGGGGGGTTCAGCCCCAGCATTTT	CATSRNRGVQPQHF